In its sample, the clone carrying this T cell receptor (beta chain) was seen a few times. No antigen is known for it. These data are taken from a study of T cells in Graves' hyperthyroidism and ophthalmopathy. RNA transcripts yielded amplified TCR beta CDR3 regions. The TCR CDR3 first-round RT-PCR relied on the HTBI primer set. TCRdb called the multiplex PCR reads again in MiXCR, with one record for every CDR3 protein. The sample comprises 150,000 to 200,000 distinct CDR3 sequences, over 8% of which are singletons, and 22% rests with the top ten. CDR3 length equals 14 residues. Trimming stripped 7 bases from V and 1 base from J, with 13 bases between. Germline loops: CDR1 LNHDA, CDR2 SQIVND (reference sequence). The blood sample was taken at first hyperthyroidism diagnosis, before any ophthalmopathy symptoms. Study outcomes and limitations: Blood also contained most expanded thyroid clonotypes above 0.001. A model of 13 V-J features distinguished ophthalmopathy from stable hyperthyroidism.

The chain carries TRBV19 and TRBJ1-1, with D uncertain. The sequencing sample was made of blood. This TCR was sampled from a woman under 30 with Graves' hyperthyroidism that later progressed to Graves' ophthalmopathy. The CDR3 DNA follows: TGTGCCAGTAACCTGGCGACCGAGAACACTGAAGCTTTCTTT. Its translation: CASNLATENTEAFF.